Following are 25 T cell receptor beta chains from one sample sequenced in a study of T-cell reconstitution after alpha-beta-depleted transplantation in children (dated by TCRdb to about 2016). Libraries were built with PCR. TCRdb records Illumina HiSeq 2500 as the sequencer. TCR libraries were prepared with molecular barcoding, using unique molecular identifiers to normalize TCRbeta repertoire quantification. TCRdb trimmed the raw reads at Q25, called clones with MiXCR and kept productive beta chains. Duplicate CDR3 protein sequences are folded into a single record with the most common DNA and genes. The sample records 150,000 to 200,000 distinct CDR3 sequences, 14% to 15% of which are singletons. The top ten clones comprise under 15% of the sample. The sample in question was PBMCs from the stem cell graft donor, obtained from the stem cell graft. The receptor set was obtained from a human donor who donated a stem cell graft to a child with acute lymphoblastic leukemia.

This clonotype was seen ten or more times. The chain couples TRBV5-1 to TRBJ2-7; TRBD2 agrees at 13 bases. The trim removed 0 bases at V and 5 bases at J, leaving 8 bases unmatched. CDR3 length equals 17 residues. Germline CDR1 SGHRS, CDR2 YFSETQ. CDR3 nucleotides: TGCGCCAGCAGCTTGGTCGGAACTAGCGGGAGGGCCCACGAGCAGTACTTC. Encoded protein: CASSLVGTSGRAHEQYF.

This clonotype was found many times. This chain links TRBV7-8 with TRBJ2-5; D is unclear. CDR1 SGHVS and CDR2 FQNEAQ come from the germline V gene. This CDR3 is 17 amino acids long. Trimming shortened V by 7 bases and J by 1 base, and 22 bases separated the two germline ends. The chain's CDR3 is CASIQAGWNSLQETQYF. CDR3 coding DNA: TGTGCCAGCATCCAAGCCGGCTGGAACAGCCTCCAAGAGACCCAGTACTTC.

In its sample, this clonotype was seen many times. The chain joins TRBV5-1 to TRBJ1-1; a possible D gene is TRBD1 (6 bases). CDR3 length: 14 residues. The germline CDR1 and CDR2 sequences are SGHRS and YFSETQ. V lost 0 bases and J 8 bases, leaving 14 bases between the germline ends. The CDR3 nucleotides read TGCGCCAGCAGCTTGGCCAACGGGGGCGGCGAAGCTTTCTTT. It encodes CASSLANGGGEAFF.

This clonotype was picked up a small number of times. The rearrangement links TRBV18 to TRBJ1-5; D might be TRBD1 (5 bases). The CDR3 runs to 16 residues. The germline V gene encodes CDR1 KGHSH and CDR2 LQKENI. V was clipped by 3 bases and J by 3 bases, with 15 bases between them. The CDR3 spells CASSPGRGDPNQPQHF. The CDR3 nucleotides read TGTGCCAGCTCACCGGGGAGAGGGGATCCCAATCAGCCCCAGCATTTT.

This clonotype was found many times. V and J are TRBV20-1 and TRBJ2-7, with D unresolved. The length of the CDR3 is 14 residues. The V end was cut by 3 bases, the J end by 7 bases, with 19 bases between. CDR1 and CDR2 from the germline V gene are DFQATT and SNEGSKA (reference sequence). This CDR3 is CSASSPVARREQYF. In DNA form, the CDR3 reads TGCAGTGCTAGTTCTCCCGTCGCTAGACGTGAGCAGTACTTC.

This clonotype was seen repeatedly, ten times or more. This chain links TRBV25-1 with TRBJ2-5; 7 nucleotides match TRBD2. Germline V lookup: CDR1 MGHDK, CDR2 SYGVNS. This CDR3 is built from 14 residues. The ends lost 4 bases at V and 2 bases at J; junction bases unmatched: 4. The CDR3 DNA reads as TGTGCCAGCAGTGGGACTAGGGTTCAAGAGACCCAGTACTTC. Translating it yields CASSGTRVQETQYF.

The table lists this clonotype with many counts. The rearrangement uses TRBV5-1 and TRBJ2-5; 7 bases are a match to TRBD2. The length of the CDR3 is 15 residues. V shed 0 bases, J shed 3 bases, and the junction held 5 bases outside the gene matches. The germline V gene encodes CDR1 SGHRS and CDR2 YFSETQ. The CDR3 loop is CASSLGSGNEETQYF. The CDR3 DNA is TGCGCCAGCAGCTTGGGCAGCGGGAACGAAGAGACCCAGTACTTC.

This clonotype came up many times. V is TRBV10-2 and J is TRBJ2-7; 8 bases fit TRBD2. CDR1 and CDR2 (germline): WSHSY, SAAADI. Trimming at V came to 3 bases and at J to 2 bases, leaving 6 bases not matched to a gene. The CDR3 totals 15 residues. The CDR3: CASSEESGRTYEQYF. The CDR3 DNA is TGCGCCAGCAGTGAAGAGAGCGGGAGAACCTACGAGCAGTACTTC.

This clonotype appeared many times. This chain uses TRBV7-9 with TRBJ2-7; TRBD1 matches 9 bases. Germline V gives CDR1 SEHNR, CDR2 FQNEAQ (reference sequence). The J segment lost 6 bases and the V segment lost 5 bases, leaving 8 bases of the junction unmatched. This CDR3 contains 14 residues. CDR3 region: CASSPRRDRAEQYF. The CDR3 region has the DNA TGTGCCAGCAGCCCACGAAGGGACAGGGCCGAGCAGTACTTC.

This clonotype was counted many times. The V gene is TRBV29-1, the J gene TRBJ1-4; D call uncertain. Germline V lookup: CDR1 SQVTM, CDR2 ANQGSEA. Deletions cut 4 bases from V and 10 bases from J, with 13 bases between. The length of the CDR3 is 12 residues. The CDR3 nucleotides read TGCAGCGTTGCAGCCGATTCAGGAAAACTGTTTTTT. Protein sequence: CSVAADSGKLFF.

This clonotype was detected only once. This chain uses TRBV12-3 or TRBV12-4 with TRBJ2-5; D is undetermined. V was trimmed by 2 bases and J by 2 bases, leaving 9 bases between them. CDR3 size: 14 residues. This CDR3 reads CASSLTLNQETQYF. CDR3 nucleotide sequence: TGTGCCAGCAGTTTAACCCTTAATCAAGAGACCCAGTACTTC.

V and J are TRBV27 and TRBJ2-2; 8 bases match TRBD1. The J segment lost 7 bases and the V segment lost 4 bases, leaving 8 bases of the junction unmatched. Germline CDR1 reads MNHEY; CDR2 reads SMNVEV (reference sequence). CDR3 length equals 15 residues. CDR3 nucleotide sequence: TGTGCCAGCAGTTCCCAGGCAGGGGGCGTCGGGGAGCTGTTTTTT. The encoded protein is CASSSQAGGVGELFF.

There are many counts of this clonotype. The chain recombines TRBV5-1 with TRBJ2-7; TRBD2 might be the D (5 bases). CDR3 length equals 16 residues. Per germline, CDR1 SGHRS and CDR2 YFSETQ. The V and J ends lost 5 bases and 0 bases respectively, with 18 bases between them. CDR3 nucleotide sequence: TGCGCCAGCAGAGGAGCCCCTGGACTCACCTCCTACGAGCAGTACTTC. Its protein is CASRGAPGLTSYEQYF.

This clonotype was picked up many times. The chain has TRBV20-1 and TRBJ1-1, with D possibly being TRBD1 (5 bases). Looked up from germline, CDR1 is DFQATT and CDR2 is SNEGSKA (reference sequence). There are 12 residues in the CDR3. The V end lost 6 bases, the J end lost 1 base, and 9 bases lay between the germline ends. The CDR3 spells CSAGRANTEAFF. The CDR3 DNA sequence: TGCAGTGCGGGCAGGGCGAACACTGAAGCTTTCTTT.

This clonotype was recorded at least ten times. The V call is TRBV6-4, the J call TRBJ1-1; tentatively, D is TRBD1 (5 bases). The V end lost 5 bases, the J end lost 5 bases, and 12 bases lay between the germline ends. CDR1 MRHNA and CDR2 SNTAGT come from the germline V gene. The CDR3 spans 13 residues. DNA for the CDR3: TGTGCCAGCAGTACTCAGGGCGGGACTGAAGCTTTCTTT. This gives the protein CASSTQGGTEAFF.

This clonotype has ten or more counts. This chain links TRBV5-1 with TRBJ1-2, with a tentative D call TRBD1 (5 bases). The germline V gene encodes CDR1 SGHRS and CDR2 YFSETQ. Between the trimmed V and J ends, which lost 1 base and 8 bases, there was a span of 12 bases. The CDR3 extends over 13 amino acids. For the CDR3, the DNA is TGCGCCAGCAGCTTGTACCAGCGGGACGGCTACACCTTC. This translates into CASSLYQRDGYTF.

This clonotype occurred many times. The chain employs TRBV5-1 and TRBJ2-2, with 8 bases that match TRBD1. From germline, CDR1 is SGHRS and CDR2 YFSETQ. Trimming removed 7 bases from V and 1 base from J; junction bases left unmatched: 6. This CDR3 is built from 15 residues. The CDR3 nucleotides are TGCGCCAGCGGTGTGGGACAGGTGAACACCGGGGAGCTGTTTTTT. Translation gives CASGVGQVNTGELFF.

This clonotype was detected many times. CDR3 coding DNA: TGCAGTGCTCAGGGGATAGCGGACTCCTACAATGAGCAGTTCTTC. Translating gives CSAQGIADSYNEQFF. The chain couples TRBV20-1 to TRBJ2-1, with D perhaps being TRBD1 or TRBD2 (6 bases each). Germline CDR1 reads DFQATT; CDR2 reads SNEGSKA (reference sequence). This CDR3 contains 15 residues. Trimming stripped 5 bases from V and 0 bases from J, with 14 bases between.

There are many counts of this clonotype. The chain uses TRBV7-8 and TRBJ2-2, with D unclear. Trimming removed 5 bases from V and 1 base from J, with 14 bases in between. The CDR3 runs to 16 residues. CDR1 is SGHVS, CDR2 FQNEAQ, per germline. The CDR3 nucleotides are TGTGCCAGCAGCGGCTCGGGCCCTAGGAACACCGGGGAGCTGTTTTTT. Its protein product is CASSGSGPRNTGELFF.

This clonotype was picked up many times. The chain recombines TRBV20-1 with TRBJ2-1; D possibly uses TRBD1 or TRBD2 (5 bases each). This CDR3 contains 16 residues. V was shortened by 2 bases and J by 6 bases, with 20 bases between the two germline ends. Germline CDR1 DFQATT, CDR2 SNEGSKA (reference sequence). This CDR3 reads CSARPYRDQLANEQFF. The CDR3 coding sequence is TGCAGTGCTAGACCTTACCGGGACCAACTCGCCAATGAGCAGTTCTTC.

In its sample, this clonotype was seen many times. The chain joins TRBV7-2 to TRBJ2-1, with D perhaps TRBD2 (5 bases). The CDR3 is 15 residues long. Germline lookup yields CDR1 SGHTA and CDR2 FQGNSA. The V end lost 4 bases, the J end lost 6 bases, and 16 bases lay between the germline ends. The CDR3, as DNA: TGTGCCAGCAGCTCTCCAAAGAGGGCAGTCAATGAGCAGTTCTTC. Translation: CASSSPKRAVNEQFF.

This clonotype was recorded at least ten times. V gene TRBV7-6 combines with J gene TRBJ2-1, with TRBD1 matching 7 bases. Trimming cost V 1 base and J 5 bases; bases outside gene matches: 8. The V gene's germline CDR1 is SGHVS and CDR2 FNYEAQ. The CDR3 has 16 residues. CDR3 loop: CASSLEGTVQNNEQFF. The DNA for the CDR3 is TGTGCCAGCAGCTTAGAAGGGACAGTGCAAAACAATGAGCAGTTCTTC.

This clonotype has just one count. The rearrangement joins TRBV18 to TRBJ1-1; no definite D call. Germline CDR1 is KGHSH and CDR2 is LQKENI. The CDR3 is made up of 14 amino acids. V lost 3 bases, J lost 1 base, and 9 bases lay in between. CDR3 sequence reads: CASSPVRENTEAFF. Written as DNA, the CDR3 is TGTGCCAGCTCACCGGTAAGAGAGAACACTGAAGCTTTCTTT.

A word on this clonotype: A much bigger clone sits one base away, suggesting this may be a read error. The chain employs TRBV11-3 and TRBJ2-2; TRBD2 agrees at 10 bases. This CDR3 is built from 16 residues. Germline CDR1 reads SGHNT; CDR2 reads YENEEA. The junction had 12 bases not matched to a gene; V was cut back by 5 bases and J by 9 bases. The CDR3 loop is CASSPPLAGVAWELFF. CDR3 nucleotides: TGTGCCAGCAGCCCCCCCCTAGCGGGAGTGGCCTGGGAGCTGTTTTTT.

This clonotype came up many times. The chain recombines TRBV5-1 with TRBJ2-1; D may be TRBD1 (5 bases). The V end was cut by 4 bases, the J end by 2 bases, with 10 bases between. The CDR3 loop spans 14 amino acids. Per germline, CDR1 SGHRS and CDR2 YFSETQ. The CDR3 nucleotides read TGCGCCAGCAGCGCGTCGACAGCCTACAATGAGCAGTTCTTC. Amino acids: CASSASTAYNEQFF.